This T cell receptor beta chain was captured by sequencing in a study of cytomegalovirus exposure and HLA in healthy donors. It was with 60 Vbeta and 13 Jbeta primers that the PCR ran. Sequencing was performed with immunoSEQ multiplex PCR; in TCRdb, only in-frame clones are kept and a portion is missing. Among over 100,000 clones listed, 81% were seen once. The germline gives CDR1 SGHVS, CDR2 FQNEAQ. V was trimmed by 5 bases and J by 3 bases, leaving 14 bases between them. This CDR3 has 15 residues. The source is a woman in her 30s in good health and CMV-seronegative. The rearrangement uses TRBV7-8 and TRBJ1-5; no clear D gene. Specimen: PBMCs. In DNA, the CDR3 is TGTGCCAGCAGCCGTGAGTTAGTGTCCAATCAGCCCCAGCATTTT. This translates into CASSRELVSNQPQHF.